A single sample is the source of the 27 T cell receptor beta chains below, sequenced in a study of T-cell reconstitution after alpha-beta-depleted transplantation in children. A library of TCRbeta sequences, prepared with unique molecular identifiers, was generated. TCRdb re-called the PCR reads with MiXCR, one entry per CDR3 protein. The data show approximately 520,000 distinct CDR3 sequences, approximately 29% seen once. The source was PBMCs from the stem cell graft donor, collected from the stem cell graft. The receptors were sampled from a human donor who donated a stem cell graft to a child with aplastic anemia.

This clonotype was counted only a few times. The chain employs TRBV7-2 and TRBJ2-1; no clear D gene. From germline, CDR1 is SGHTA and CDR2 FQGNSA. The CDR3 loop spans 12 amino acids. V was shortened by 1 base and J by 11 bases, with 9 bases between the two germline ends. The CDR3 reads CASSLETGQQFF. DNA of the CDR3: TGTGCCAGCAGCTTAGAGACCGGCCAGCAGTTCTTC.

This clonotype was seen only a few times. The CDR3: CASSYGGLGSGYTF. DNA of the CDR3: TGTGCCAGCAGTTACGGAGGCCTCGGTTCTGGCTACACCTTC. The gene calls are TRBV6-5 and TRBJ1-2, with D unresolved. Between the trimmed V and J ends, which lost 2 bases and 7 bases, there was a span of 14 bases. The CDR3 runs 14 residues. Germline CDR1 is MNHEY and CDR2 is SVGAGI.

The J gene is TRBJ2-6, the V gene TRBV7-2, with D uncertain. V lost 1 base and J lost 4, with 11 bases in between. The germline V gene encodes CDR1 SGHTA and CDR2 FQGNSA. CDR3 size: 16 residues. For the CDR3, the DNA is TGTGCCAGCAGCTTAGGATTGGGTACCGGGGCCAACGTCCTGACTTTC. It codes for CASSLGLGTGANVLTF.

The J gene is TRBJ2-5, the V gene TRBV20-1; TRBD2 matches at 8 bases. This CDR3 has 11 amino acids. Trimming at V came to 5 bases and at J to 9 bases, leaving 5 bases not matched to a gene. The germline CDR1 and CDR2 sequences are DFQATT and SNEGSKA (reference sequence). In DNA form, the CDR3 reads TGCAGTGCTCCCAAGCGGGAGTCCCAGTACTTC. Amino acids: CSAPKRESQYF.

This chain links TRBV5-1 with TRBJ2-1, with TRBD1 matching 10 bases. Trimming cost V 3 bases and J 0 bases; bases outside gene matches: 21. CDR1 and CDR2 (germline): SGHRS, YFSETQ. The CDR3 contains 22 residues. CDR3 nucleotides: TGCGCCAGCAGCTATGGAGACAGGGGGCCGGGGGGAGGGTTAAGCTCCTACAATGAGCAGTTCTTC. Its translation is CASSYGDRGPGGGLSSYNEQFF.

J is TRBJ1-4 and V is TRBV7-2; weak D call: TRBD1 (6 bases). Germline V CDR1 and CDR2: SGHTA, FQGNSA. Trimming stripped 2 bases from V and 7 bases from J, with 14 bases between. The CDR3 has 15 residues. The CDR3 DNA reads TGTGCCAGCAGCTTATCACCAGGGGCGCGTGAAAAACTGTTTTTT. Encoded protein: CASSLSPGAREKLFF.

The chain couples TRBV7-2 to TRBJ1-6; 9 bases fit TRBD1. Trimming took 3 bases from V and 8 from J; bases not matched to a gene: 5. The CDR3 extends over 15 amino acids. The germline gives CDR1 SGHTA, CDR2 FQGNSA. The CDR3 sequence is CASSLTGTGYSPLHF. The CDR3 nucleotides read TGTGCCAGCAGCTTGACCGGGACAGGGTATTCACCCCTCCACTTT. Combining the CDR3 with reference TRBV7-2 and TRBJ1-6 gives the whole variable domain GAGVSQSPSNKVTEKGKDVELRCDPISGHTALYWYRQSLGQGLEFLIYFQGNSAPDKSGLPSDRFSAERTGGSVSTLTIQRTQQEDSAVYLCASSLTGTGYSPLHFGNGTRLTVT.

The CDR3 is CSVGRTGSQETQYF. CDR3 bases: TGCAGCGTTGGGAGGACAGGGAGCCAAGAGACCCAGTACTTC. This chain uses TRBV29-1 with TRBJ2-5; 8 nucleotides line up with TRBD1. The CDR3 is made up of 14 amino acids. V shed 4 bases and J 1 base; nucleotides not matched to a gene: 5. Germline lookup yields CDR1 SQVTM and CDR2 ANQGSEA.

This clonotype turned up a few times. V gene TRBV7-9 combines with J gene TRBJ2-7, with 9 bases matching TRBD1. This CDR3 is 15 amino acids long. Germline V gives CDR1 SEHNR, CDR2 FQNEAQ (reference sequence). J lost 5 bases, V lost 5 bases, and 10 bases had no gene match. CDR3 sequence (DNA): TGTGCCAGCAGCCTGACAGGGGGGCCAGGGAACGAGCAGTACTTC. This codes for CASSLTGGPGNEQYF.

The V call is TRBV30, the J call TRBJ1-5, with D perhaps matching TRBD1 (6 bases). The CDR3 is 16 amino acids. Looked up from germline, CDR1 is GTSNPN and CDR2 is SVGIG (reference sequence). V dropped 4 bases and J dropped 0 bases, with 16 bases sitting between them. The CDR3 is CAWTSVGGVSNQPQHF. The CDR3 nucleotides read TGTGCCTGGACCAGTGTCGGGGGCGTTAGCAATCAGCCCCAGCATTTT.

The genes are TRBV5-1 and TRBJ2-2; 8 bases align to TRBD1. Trimming cost V 6 bases and J 5 bases; bases outside gene matches: 15. This CDR3 contains 17 residues. Germline V lookup: CDR1 SGHRS, CDR2 YFSETQ. The CDR3 here is CASTRGRTGRRTGELFF. DNA for the CDR3: TGCGCCAGCACGCGAGGGAGGACAGGGAGGAGGACCGGGGAGCTGTTTTTT. Variable domain in full (rest from reference TRBV5-1 and TRBJ2-2): KAGVTQTPRYLIKTRGQQVTLSCSPISGHRSVSWYQQTPGQGLQFLFEYFSETQRNKGNFPGRFSGRQFSNSRSEMNVSTLELGDSALYLCASTRGRTGRRTGELFFGEGSRLTVL.

The chain joins TRBV5-5 to TRBJ2-1; unclear D gene. V lost 0 bases and J 5 bases, leaving 6 bases between the germline ends. The CDR3 loop spans 13 amino acids. Per the germline V gene, CDR1 is SGHKS and CDR2 is YYEKEE (reference sequence). The CDR3 reads CASSLVADNEQFF. The CDR3 coding sequence is TGTGCCAGCAGCTTGGTTGCGGACAATGAGCAGTTCTTC.

The chain recombines TRBV27 with TRBJ2-7; D might be TRBD1 or TRBD2, each matching 5 bases. Germline loops: CDR1 MNHEY, CDR2 SMNVEV (reference sequence). Trimming pared 3 bases from V and 12 bases from J, leaving 21 bases between. The CDR3 loop spans 14 amino acids. In DNA form, the CDR3 reads TGTGCCAGCAGTTTCGGCCGGGGCGGTCTAAATTGGTACTTC. This translates into CASSFGRGGLNWYF.

A remark on this clonotype: A read error may explain this, as a much larger clone is one base away. The gene calls are TRBV7-2 and TRBJ2-1, with 10 bases aligning to TRBD2. The V gene's germline CDR1 is SGHTA and CDR2 FQGNSA. The CDR3 contains 15 residues. The trim removed 5 bases at V and 2 bases at J, leaving 3 bases unmatched. CDR3 in amino acids: CASSDGLAAYNEQFF. CDR3 coding DNA: TGTGCCAGCAGCGACGGACTAGCGGCCTACAATGAGCAGTTCTTC.

J is TRBJ1-5 and V is TRBV27; the D gene is possibly TRBD1 (5 bases). V lost 5 bases and J 4 bases, leaving 15 bases between the germline ends. Germline V CDR1 and CDR2: MNHEY, SMNVEV (reference sequence). The CDR3 totals 15 residues. CDR3 region: CASSPRWGPNQPQHF. The CDR3 DNA reads as TGTGCCAGCAGTCCCCGTTGGGGCCCTAATCAGCCCCAGCATTTT.

This clonotype was seen many times. The rearrangement joins TRBV6-1 to TRBJ2-3; 7 nucleotides agree with TRBD1. This CDR3 has 15 amino acids. The germline V gene encodes CDR1 MNHNS and CDR2 SASEGT. The ends lost 7 bases at V and 1 base at J; junction bases unmatched: 8. DNA for the CDR3: TGTGCCAGCACCCACGACAGGGACGGCACAGATACGCAGTATTTT. This codes for CASTHDRDGTDTQYF.

The chain joins TRBV5-3 to TRBJ2-1; D tentatively reads TRBD1 or TRBD2 (6 bases each). TRBV5-3 is marked as an open reading frame, function uncertain. The germline V and J ends were trimmed by 9 bases and 8 bases, with 30 bases remaining between them. The CDR3 is 17 amino acids. CDR3 in amino acids: CATGPGGLWGSQDEQFF. CDR3 nucleotides: TGTGCCACGGGCCCCGGGGGCCTCTGGGGGAGTCAGGATGAGCAGTTCTTC.

The V and J genes are TRBV7-2 and TRBJ1-6; D ambiguous. The CDR3 consists of 14 residues. V lost 4 bases to trimming and J lost 10 bases, with 14 bases between them. Germline-derived CDR1 and CDR2 are SGHTA and FQGNSA. The CDR3 here is CASSSVGSRSPLHF. The CDR3 DNA reads as TGTGCCAGCAGCTCGGTGGGATCGCGGTCACCCCTCCACTTT.

The chain links TRBV20-1 to TRBJ1-1; D is unclear. Per the germline V gene, CDR1 is DFQATT and CDR2 is SNEGSKA (reference sequence). The ends were cut back, 1 base at V and 3 bases at J, with 9 bases in the middle. The CDR3 sequence is 13 residues long. CDR3 in DNA: TGCAGTGCTAGAGCGGCAGAATACACTGAAGCTTTCTTT. This gives the protein CSARAAEYTEAFF.

This clonotype was seen a handful of times. The genes are TRBV7-2 and TRBJ2-3; D is undetermined. This CDR3 has 12 amino acids. Trimming shortened V by 4 bases and J by 6 bases, and 8 bases separated the two germline ends. The germline V gene has CDR1 SGHTA and CDR2 FQGNSA. As DNA, the CDR3 is TGTGCCAGCAGCTCCCATCGGGATACGCAGTATTTT. Translated: CASSSHRDTQYF.

The chain's CDR3 is CASSSLPLHF. Written as DNA, the CDR3 is TGTGCCAGCAGCTCCCTTCCCCTCCACTTT. The chain links TRBV7-3 to TRBJ1-6; D gene unclear. The length of the CDR3 is 10 residues. Germline assignment: CDR1 SGHTA and CDR2 FQGTGA. V gave up 4 bases and J gave up 13 bases, with 5 bases separating them.

This clonotype was counted only a few times. The CDR3 DNA reads TGTGCCAGCAGCTTGAGGGACGGGTACGAGCAGTACGTC. It yields the protein CASSLRDGYEQYV. The genes are TRBV7-2 and TRBJ2-7, with D perhaps matching TRBD1 or TRBD2 (5 bases each). With 3 bases removed from V and 4 bases from J, the gap between germline ends came to 10 bases. The germline V gene encodes CDR1 SGHTA and CDR2 FQGNSA. This CDR3 is built from 13 residues.

This clonotype was observed once. The chain joins TRBV27 to TRBJ1-5, with a weak D call TRBD1 (5 bases). The CDR3 has 13 residues. Germline V gene lookup returns CDR1 MNHEY and CDR2 SMNVEV (reference sequence). The V end was cut by 7 bases, the J end by 6 bases, with 13 bases between. Written as DNA, the CDR3 is TGTGCCAGCAATGCCAGGGAAGGTCAGCCCCAGCATTTT. Translating gives CASNAREGQPQHF.

CDR3 in amino acids: CASSQVVAGSIYNEQFF. CDR3 coding DNA: TGCGCCAGCAGCCAGGTAGTAGCGGGAAGCATCTACAATGAGCAGTTCTTC. The chain couples TRBV4-3 to TRBJ2-1; 8 bases are shared with TRBD2. Per germline, CDR1 LGHNA and CDR2 YSLEER. This CDR3 comprises 17 residues. With V trimmed by 3 bases and J by 3 bases, 10 bases remained unmatched.

This rearrangement joins TRBV7-8 to TRBJ2-7, with D perhaps matching TRBD1 (6 bases). With 1 base removed from V and 0 bases from J, the gap between germline ends came to 10 bases. The CDR3 is made up of 15 amino acids. Per the germline V gene, CDR1 is SGHVS and CDR2 is FQNEAQ. CDR3 sequence reads: CASSLEGVGSYEQYV. CDR3 nucleotides: TGTGCCAGCAGCTTAGAGGGGGTCGGCTCCTACGAGCAGTACGTC.

The chain couples TRBV4-2 to TRBJ2-3; D unclear. V lost 0 bases to trimming and J lost 0 bases, with 7 bases between them. The CDR3 is made up of 15 amino acids. CDR1 and CDR2 from the germline V gene are LGHNA and YNFKEQ. The CDR3 here is CASSQDPWSTDTQYF. The CDR3 coding sequence is TGTGCCAGCAGCCAAGACCCATGGAGCACAGATACGCAGTATTTT.

The chain joins TRBV5-1 to TRBJ2-2, with TRBD1 identical over 9 bases. Per the germline V gene, CDR1 is SGHRS and CDR2 is YFSETQ. The CDR3 is 20 residues long. The V gene end was trimmed by 1 base and the J gene end by 5 bases; junction bases not matched to a gene: 18. The CDR3 sequence: CASSLTPGQGLRGQTGELFF. The CDR3 coding sequence is TGCGCCAGCAGCTTGACTCCGGGACAGGGTTTGAGGGGCCAAACCGGGGAGCTGTTTTTT.